The source of this T cell receptor beta chain is a study of shared clonotypes between healthy human individuals. CDR3 size: 15 residues. Germline V gene sequence: CDR1 LNHDA, CDR2 SQIVND (reference sequence). Trimming shortened V by 6 bases and J by 4 bases, and 16 bases separated the two germline ends. With regard to this clone: Its antigen is undetermined.

The method was immunoSEQ multiplex PCR; TCRdb's version includes in-frame clones alone and lacks a portion of them. The data show roughly 2.2 million clones, approximately 93% seen once. CD45RA-negative memory and CD45RA+ naive subsets were split from the CD4+ cells. Study-level points and caveats: Relative to clonotypes present in all four donors, those not shared had lower generation probabilities. Rarefaction showed sorted-subset sequencing was incomplete despite large depth.

The chain combines TRBV19 with TRBJ1-5; the D gene is possibly TRBD1 (6 bases). Material for sequencing was naive CD4+ T cells from PBMCs. Subset of the sample: CD45RA+ positively selected. The receptor's source is a man younger than 35 in good health. Some clones in this sample may be carry-over from other donors' samples. This CDR3 reads CASSPGRTVNQPQHF. CDR3 DNA: TGTGCCAGTAGCCCAGGTAGGACAGTTAATCAGCCCCAGCATTTT.